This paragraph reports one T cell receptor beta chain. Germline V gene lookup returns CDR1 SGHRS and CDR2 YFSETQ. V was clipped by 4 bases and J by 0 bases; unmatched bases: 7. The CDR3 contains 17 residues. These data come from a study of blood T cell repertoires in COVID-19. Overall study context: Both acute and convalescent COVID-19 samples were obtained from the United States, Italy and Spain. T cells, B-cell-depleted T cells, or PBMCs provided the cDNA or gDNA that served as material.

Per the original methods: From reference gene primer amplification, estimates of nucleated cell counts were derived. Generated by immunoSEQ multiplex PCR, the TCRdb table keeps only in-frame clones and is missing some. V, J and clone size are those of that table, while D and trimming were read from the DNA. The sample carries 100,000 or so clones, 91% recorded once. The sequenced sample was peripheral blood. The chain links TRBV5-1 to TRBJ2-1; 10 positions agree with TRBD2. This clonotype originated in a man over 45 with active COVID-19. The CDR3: CASSTASGSSSYNEQFF. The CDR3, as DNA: TGCGCCAGCAGCACCGCTAGCGGGAGTAGCTCCTACAATGAGCAGTTCTTC.